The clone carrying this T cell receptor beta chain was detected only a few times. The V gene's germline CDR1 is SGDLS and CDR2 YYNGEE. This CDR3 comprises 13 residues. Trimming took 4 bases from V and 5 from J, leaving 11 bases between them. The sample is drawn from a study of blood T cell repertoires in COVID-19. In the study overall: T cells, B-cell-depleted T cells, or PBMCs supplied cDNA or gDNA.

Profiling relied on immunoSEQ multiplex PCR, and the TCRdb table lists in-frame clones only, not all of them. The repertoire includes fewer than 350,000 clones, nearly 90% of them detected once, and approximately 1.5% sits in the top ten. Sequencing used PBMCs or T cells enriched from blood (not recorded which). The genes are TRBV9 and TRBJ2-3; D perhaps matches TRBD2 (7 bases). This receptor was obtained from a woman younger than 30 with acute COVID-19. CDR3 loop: CASSSRGGDTQYF. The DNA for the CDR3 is TGTGCCAGCAGCTCTAGGGGGGGAGATACGCAGTATTTT.